This is a list of T cell receptor beta chains from one sample in a study of CD8 T cells in ankylosing spondylitis. One entry per CDR3 protein results from TCRdb running MiXCR on the 5' RACE reads. Among around 220,000 distinct CDR3 sequences, over 9.5% were seen once, and the ten largest hold 20% to 25%. Sequencing input: blood, either unsorted or a sorted T cell fraction (not recorded which). The receptors derive from a male donor with ankylosing spondylitis or in good health (not recorded which). Both conserved end residues are trimmed from each CDR3. A D gene is named only where the DNA matches it firmly. The listing skips clone size in some rows; elsewhere it reads once, few, many or a size class.

>TRBD1|11|TRBJ2-3|TRBV2|many
ANGQGVKDTQY
>TRBD1|12|TRBJ2-7|TRBV19|few
ASSRGQGPYEQY
>TRBD2|15|TRBJ2-1|TRBV20-1|NA
SARQRLAGGSYNEQF
>TRBD1|13|TRBJ1-5|TRBV12-3/TRBV12-4|NA
ASSLAQGARQPQH
>NA|15|TRBJ2-2|TRBV21-1|many
ASSKNRQNLNTGELF
>TRBD1|11|TRBJ2-7|TRBV20-1|NA
SASGDSSDEQY
>TRBD2|12|TRBJ2-5|TRBV20-1|few
SARDSWGGETQY
>TRBD1|12|TRBJ2-2|TRBV20-1|NA
SARDRVNTGELF
>NA|14|TRBJ2-3|TRBV7-3|many
ASSRGGAPSTDTQY
>NA|14|TRBJ1-4|TRBV18|NA
ASSPRTLGTNEKLF
>TRBD2|14|TRBJ2-1|TRBV6-1|many
ASRSAAGGSYNEQF
>TRBD1|14|TRBJ1-2|TRBV12-3/TRBV12-4|many
ASSSAETGGASGYT
>NA|14|TRBJ2-7|TRBV12-3/TRBV12-4|NA
ASSWGEQVGGYEQY
>NA|18|TRBJ2-2|TRBV6-2/TRBV6-3|NA
ASSYSPGPLRGGNTGELF
>TRBD1|15|TRBJ1-1|TRBV5-6|many
ASSSLGQGRGDTEAF
>NA|11|TRBJ2-3|TRBV7-3|many
ASSYKWTDTQY
>NA|10|TRBJ2-1|TRBV19|NA
ASSMWQRGLF
>NA|11|TRBJ2-7|TRBV19|many
ASRPTGTYEQY
>NA|15|TRBJ2-1|TRBV7-8|many
ASSLAVGRGSYNEQF
>TRBD1|12|TRBJ1-1|TRBV12-3/TRBV12-4|many
ASSYDRGMAEAF
>NA|14|TRBJ2-2|TRBV5-1|many
ASSLVGGTNTGELF
>NA|12|TRBJ2-5|TRBV29-1|many
SGRRSKVVETQY
>NA|11|TRBJ2-7|TRBV5-1|many
ASSSHGGGEQY
>TRBD2|16|TRBJ2-3|TRBV24-1|many
ATSARQTLAGSTDTQY
>NA|13|TRBJ1-1|TRBV5-1|many
ASSLEEAWNTEAF
>TRBD1|13|TRBJ2-7|TRBV4-2|many
ASSHSDRGGYEQY
>NA|12|TRBJ1-2|TRBV7-2|few
ASTRGDMSYGYT
>TRBD1|12|TRBJ2-2|TRBV29-1|NA
SVDRGQHTGELF
>NA|10|TRBJ1-1|TRBV7-9|NA
ASTEVSEEAF
>NA|12|TRBJ2-5|TRBV20-1|many
SATNPVKLVTQY
>NA|11|TRBJ1-2|TRBV12-3/TRBV12-4|many
ASSRTVNYGYT
>NA|12|TRBJ2-2|TRBV7-8|NA
ASSLGEGRGELF
>NA|12|TRBJ2-5|TRBV5-1|NA
ASSPDGPPETQY
>NA|9|TRBJ2-2|TRBV24-1|NA
ATANTGELF
>NA|13|TRBJ1-5|TRBV4-3|few
ASSQAPGGDQPQH
>TRBD2|13|TRBJ2-3|TRBV6-5|many
ASRAGLAGTDTQY
>NA|12|TRBJ1-1|TRBV5-1|many
ASKRGGQNTEAF
>NA|10|TRBJ1-6|TRBV27|many
ASRESESPLH
>TRBD1|11|TRBJ2-1|TRBV5-1|few
ASSPGQRNEQF
>TRBD1|13|TRBJ2-7|TRBV29-1|few
SVGTGTGGVYEQY
>NA|12|TRBJ1-5|TRBV12-3/TRBV12-4|many
ASSFRGNNQPQH
>NA|10|TRBJ1-1|TRBV9|few
ASSRSGTEAF
>TRBD1|12|TRBJ2-1|TRBV5-1|many
ASSLGTGGNEQF
>NA|13|TRBJ2-3|TRBV12-3/TRBV12-4|many
ASSLAGSGTDTQY
>TRBD1|11|TRBJ1-2|TRBV20-1|many
SARLQGAYGYT
>NA|12|TRBJ1-5|TRBV20-1|few
SARARSRSAPQH
>TRBD1|12|TRBJ1-2|TRBV20-1|few
SAPEADRGHGYT